Sequencing of this T cell receptor (beta chain) was carried out in a study of blood T cell repertoires in COVID-19. Study context: PBMCs, B-cell-depleted T cells, or T cells provided the cDNA or gDNA that made up the material.

Generated by immunoSEQ multiplex PCR, the TCRdb table keeps only in-frame clones and is missing some. This repertoire shows around 58,000 clones, approximately 90% found once; its top ten account for 14%. The germline gives CDR1 SGHNT, CDR2 YYREEE (reference sequence). This CDR3 spans 13 amino acids. Trimming took 4 bases from V and 1 from J; bases not matched to a gene: 2. This clone was observed a single time. The sample has other DNA sequences that encode this CDR3 too. The V call is TRBV5-4, the J call TRBJ2-7; 7 nucleotides match TRBD1. This clonotype was sampled from a human donor with active COVID-19. The donor label of this sample is uncertain. The specimen sequenced was peripheral blood. The CDR3 spells CASSVGQSYEQYF. The CDR3 bases are TGTGCCAGCAGCGTGGGACAGTCCTACGAGCAGTACTTC.